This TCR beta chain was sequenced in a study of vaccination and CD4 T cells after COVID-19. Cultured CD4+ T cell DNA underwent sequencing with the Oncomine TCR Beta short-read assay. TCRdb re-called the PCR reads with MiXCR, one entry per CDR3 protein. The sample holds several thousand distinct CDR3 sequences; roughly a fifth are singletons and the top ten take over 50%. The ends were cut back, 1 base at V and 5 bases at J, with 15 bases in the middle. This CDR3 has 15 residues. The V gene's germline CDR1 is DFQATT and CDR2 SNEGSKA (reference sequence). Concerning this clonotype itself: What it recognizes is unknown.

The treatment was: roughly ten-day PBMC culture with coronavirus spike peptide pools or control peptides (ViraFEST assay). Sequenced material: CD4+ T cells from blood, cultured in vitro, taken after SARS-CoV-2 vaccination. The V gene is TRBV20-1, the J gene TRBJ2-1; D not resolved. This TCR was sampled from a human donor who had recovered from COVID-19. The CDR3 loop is CSARAKKLGDNEQFF. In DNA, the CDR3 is TGCAGTGCTAGAGCCAAGAAATTGGGCGACAATGAGCAGTTCTTC.